This paragraph covers one T cell receptor (beta chain) sequence. What it binds is unknown. Alongside a J-beta primer mix, a sample-barcoded 5' primer served in a second PCR lasting roughly 6 to 11 cycles. One entry per CDR3 protein results from TCRdb running MiXCR on the 5' RACE reads. Of around 1,500,000 distinct CDR3 sequences detected, 28% appear once; the ten largest clones hold 7.7%. This entry belongs to a study of blood T cells in healthy people across ages. Study results and caveats: Any conclusive comparison of naive versus antigen-experienced cells was prevented by using unsorted PBMCs.

Germline CDR1 reads SNHLY; CDR2 reads FYNNEI. Trimming stripped 3 bases from V and 0 bases from J, with 14 bases between. The CDR3 sequence is 17 residues long. This receptor was taken from a woman younger than 45 in good health. The gene calls are TRBV2 and TRBJ1-4, with D maybe TRBD1 (5 bases). Sequencing used blood. CDR3 DNA sequence: TGTGCCAGCAGTGATAGGGGCCGCCTTGCAACTAATGAAAAACTGTTTTTT. It translates to CASSDRGRLATNEKLFF.